This T cell receptor beta chain was profiled in a study of T cells after yellow fever vaccination. This CDR3 is built from 17 residues. V shed 5 bases, J shed 5 bases, and the junction held 14 bases outside the gene matches. The V gene's germline CDR1 is LNHNV and CDR2 YYDKDF (reference sequence). Conversion of TCR transcripts into cDNA relied on 5'RACE template switching, which added a universal primer site and UMIs. TCRdb re-derived calls from the 5' RACE reads in MiXCR, one entry per CDR3 protein. Seen here are hundreds of thousands of distinct CDR3 sequences, approximately 13% observed once, and the top ten hold about 16%. Study-level findings and limits: After the booster, about 95% of CD4 and about nine tenths of CD8 primary-response clones were re-detected. A limited proportion of clonotypes was detected within both the CD4 and CD8 compartments.

This clonotype was observed a few times. Antigen specificity is unknown. The receptor comes from a man aged 25-45 years who received the YFV17D yellow fever vaccine. The sequenced sample was PBMCs, obtained on the day of the yellow fever booster vaccination. The rearrangement uses TRBV15 and TRBJ2-2; 7 bases are a match to TRBD2. CDR3 coding DNA: TGTGCCACCAGCGGAAACGGGCGGGAGACAATAACCGGGGAGCTGTTTTTT. Translation: CATSGNGRETITGELFF.